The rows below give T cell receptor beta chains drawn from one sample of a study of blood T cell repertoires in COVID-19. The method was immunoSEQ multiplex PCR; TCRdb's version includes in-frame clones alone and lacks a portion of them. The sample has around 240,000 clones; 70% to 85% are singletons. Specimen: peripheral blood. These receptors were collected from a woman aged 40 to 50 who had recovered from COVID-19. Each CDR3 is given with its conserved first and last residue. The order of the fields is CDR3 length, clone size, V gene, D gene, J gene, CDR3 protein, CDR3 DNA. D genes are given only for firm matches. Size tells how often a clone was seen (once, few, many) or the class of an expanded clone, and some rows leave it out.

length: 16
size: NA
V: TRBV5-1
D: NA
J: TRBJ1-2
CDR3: CASSLSPGGGAGGYTF
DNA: TGCGCCAGCAGCCTGTCCCCCGGTGGGGGGGCTGGGGGCTACACCTTC

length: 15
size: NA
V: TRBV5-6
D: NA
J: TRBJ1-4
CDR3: CASSLFLQGNEKLFF
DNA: TGTGCCAGCAGCTTATTTTTACAGGGCAATGAAAAACTGTTTTTT

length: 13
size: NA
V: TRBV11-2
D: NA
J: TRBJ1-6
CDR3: CASSWGPNSPLHF
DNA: TGTGCCAGCAGCTGGGGGCCCAATTCACCCCTCCACTTT

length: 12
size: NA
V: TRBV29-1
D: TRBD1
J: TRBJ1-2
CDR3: CSVTGLGYGYTF
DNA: TGCAGCGTGACAGGGTTGGGCTATGGCTACACCTTC

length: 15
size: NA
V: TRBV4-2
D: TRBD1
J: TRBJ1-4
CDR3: CASSQGQGINEKLFF
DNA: TGTGCCAGCAGCCAGGGACAGGGGATTAATGAAAAACTGTTTTTT

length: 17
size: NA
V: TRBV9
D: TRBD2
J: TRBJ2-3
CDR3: CASSVGLRGGSTDTQYF
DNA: TGTGCCAGCAGCGTAGGGTTGCGGGGGGGCAGCACAGATACGCAGTATTTT

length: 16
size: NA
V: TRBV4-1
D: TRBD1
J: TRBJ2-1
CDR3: CASSQIDREPYNEQFF
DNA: TGCGCCAGCAGCCAGATCGACAGGGAACCCTACAATGAGCAGTTCTTC

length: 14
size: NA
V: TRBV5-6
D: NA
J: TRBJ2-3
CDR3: CASSLLGPTDTQYF
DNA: TGTGCCAGCAGCCTGCTTGGCCCGACAGATACGCAGTATTTT

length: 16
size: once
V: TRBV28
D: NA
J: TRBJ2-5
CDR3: CASSPWSGSLGETQYF
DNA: TGTGCCAGCAGTCCCTGGTCGGGGTCGCTGGGAGAGACCCAGTACTTC

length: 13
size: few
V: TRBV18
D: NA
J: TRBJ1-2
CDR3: CASSLGGDYGYTF
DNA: TGTGCCAGCTCATTGGGCGGGGACTATGGCTACACCTTC

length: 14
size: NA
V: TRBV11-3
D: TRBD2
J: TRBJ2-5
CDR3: CASSSSSGEETQYF
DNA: TGTGCCAGCAGCTCCTCTAGCGGAGAAGAGACCCAGTACTTC

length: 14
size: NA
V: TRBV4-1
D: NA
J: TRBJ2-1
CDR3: CASSSIRERNEQFF
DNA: TGCGCCAGCTCCTCCATTCGCGAGAGGAATGAGCAGTTCTTC

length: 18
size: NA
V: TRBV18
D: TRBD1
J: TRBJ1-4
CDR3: CASSMGTGTSGPNEKLFF
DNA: TGTGCCAGCTCAATGGGGACAGGAACGTCGGGGCCTAATGAAAAACTGTTTTTT

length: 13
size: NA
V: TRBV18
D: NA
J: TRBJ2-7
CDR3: CASSPFPGNEQYF
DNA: TGTGCCAGCTCACCGTTCCCAGGAAACGAGCAGTACTTC

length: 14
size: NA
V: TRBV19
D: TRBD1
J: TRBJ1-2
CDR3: CASSEGQRRYGYTF
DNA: TGTGCCAGTAGCGAGGGACAGCGCCGCTATGGCTACACCTTC

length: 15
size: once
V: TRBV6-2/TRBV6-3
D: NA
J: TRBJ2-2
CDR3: CASSLLLMRSGELFF
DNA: TGTGCCAGCAGTCTCTTATTGATGAGGTCCGGGGAGCTGTTTTTT

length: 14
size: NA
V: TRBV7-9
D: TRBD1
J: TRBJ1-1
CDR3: CASSSVTGENEAFF
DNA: TGTGCCAGCAGCTCCGTGACAGGGGAAAATGAAGCTTTCTTT

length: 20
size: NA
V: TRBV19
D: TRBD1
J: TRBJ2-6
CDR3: CASSKAWVDRGRSGANVLTF
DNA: TGTGCCAGTAGTAAGGCTTGGGTAGACAGGGGACGCTCTGGGGCCAACGTCCTGACTTTC

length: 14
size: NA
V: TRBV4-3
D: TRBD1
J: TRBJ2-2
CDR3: CASSRDRVAGELFF
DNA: TGCGCCAGCAGCCGGGACAGGGTGGCCGGGGAGCTGTTTTTT

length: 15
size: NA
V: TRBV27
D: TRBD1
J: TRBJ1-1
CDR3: CASSLFPGQGTEAFF
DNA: TGTGCCAGCAGTTTATTCCCGGGACAGGGTACTGAAGCTTTCTTT

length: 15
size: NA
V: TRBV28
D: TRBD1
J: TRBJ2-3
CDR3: CASSLPVTGVDTQYF
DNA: TGTGCCAGCAGTTTACCCGTGACAGGGGTAGATACGCAGTATTTT

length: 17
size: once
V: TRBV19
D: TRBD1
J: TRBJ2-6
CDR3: CASSIRQGDSGANVLTF
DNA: TGTGCCAGTAGTATCCGTCAGGGGGACTCTGGGGCCAACGTCCTGACTTTC

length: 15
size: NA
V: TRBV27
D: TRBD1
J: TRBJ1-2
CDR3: CASSLKQGAPSGYTF
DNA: TGTGCCAGCAGTTTGAAACAGGGGGCGCCCAGTGGCTACACCTTC

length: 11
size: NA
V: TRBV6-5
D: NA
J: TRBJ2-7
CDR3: CASLDNREQYF
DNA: TGTGCCAGCCTTGACAACCGAGAGCAGTACTTC

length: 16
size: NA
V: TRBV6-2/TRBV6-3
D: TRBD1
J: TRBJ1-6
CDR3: CASSYYGTGSNSPLHF
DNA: TGTGCCAGCAGTTACTACGGGACAGGGAGTAATTCACCCCTCCACTTT

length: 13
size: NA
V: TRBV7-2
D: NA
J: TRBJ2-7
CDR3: CASSYYDLYEQYF
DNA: TGTGCCAGCAGCTACTACGACCTATACGAGCAGTACTTC

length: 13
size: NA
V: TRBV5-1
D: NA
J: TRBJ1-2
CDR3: CASSLAGYSRYTF
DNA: TGCGCCAGCAGCTTGGCAGGGTATTCGCGCTACACCTTC

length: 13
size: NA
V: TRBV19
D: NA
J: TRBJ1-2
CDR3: CASARGVNYGYTF
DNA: TGTGCCAGTGCCAGGGGAGTAAACTATGGCTACACCTTC

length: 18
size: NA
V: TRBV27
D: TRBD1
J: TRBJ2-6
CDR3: CASSLKRQGARGANVLTF
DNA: TGTGCCAGCAGTCTCAAAAGACAGGGGGCGCGTGGGGCCAACGTCCTGACTTTC

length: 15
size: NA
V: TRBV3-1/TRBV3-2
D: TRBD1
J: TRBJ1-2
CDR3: CASSQEVSGGGGYTF
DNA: TGTGCCAGCAGCCAAGAGGTCTCAGGGGGCGGTGGCTACACCTTC

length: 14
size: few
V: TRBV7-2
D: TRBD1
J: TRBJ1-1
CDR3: CASSLRAGGTEAFF
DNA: TGTGCCAGCAGCTTAAGAGCAGGGGGCACTGAAGCTTTCTTT

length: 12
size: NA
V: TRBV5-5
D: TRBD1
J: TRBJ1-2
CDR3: CASIDRAGGYTF
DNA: TGTGCCAGCATTGACAGGGCTGGCGGCTACACCTTC

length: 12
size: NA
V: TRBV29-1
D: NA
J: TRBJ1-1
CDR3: CSALPFNTEAFF
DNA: TGCAGCGCTCTACCCTTCAACACTGAAGCTTTCTTT

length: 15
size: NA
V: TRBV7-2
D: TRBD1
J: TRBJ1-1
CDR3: CASSFTLTGVTEAFF
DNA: TGTGCCAGCAGCTTTACCTTGACAGGGGTTACTGAAGCTTTCTTT

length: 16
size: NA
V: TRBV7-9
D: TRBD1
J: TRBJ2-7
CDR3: CASSSFRTGTVYEQYF
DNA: TGTGCCAGCAGCTCATTCCGGACAGGGACCGTCTACGAGCAGTACTTC

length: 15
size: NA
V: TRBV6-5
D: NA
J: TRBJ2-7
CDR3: CASRRQGATRYEQYF
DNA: TGTGCCAGCAGACGCCAAGGGGCAACGAGGTACGAGCAGTACTTC

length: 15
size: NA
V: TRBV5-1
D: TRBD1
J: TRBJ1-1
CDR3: CASSSETGSNTEAFF
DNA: TGCGCCAGCAGCTCGGAGACAGGGTCGAATACTGAAGCTTTCTTT

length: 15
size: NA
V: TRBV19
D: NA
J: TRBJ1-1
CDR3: CASRLRTETIHEAFF
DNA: TGTGCCAGTAGACTTCGGACAGAAACAATACATGAAGCTTTCTTT

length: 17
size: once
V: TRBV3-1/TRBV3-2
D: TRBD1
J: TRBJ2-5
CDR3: CASSASYSGTGGETQYF
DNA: TGTGCCAGCAGCGCGTCCTACTCCGGGACAGGGGGAGAGACCCAGTACTTC

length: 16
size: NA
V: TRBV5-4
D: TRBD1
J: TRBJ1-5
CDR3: CASSWLNRGGNQPQHF
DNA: TGTGCCAGCAGCTGGCTAAACAGGGGAGGCAATCAGCCCCAGCATTTT

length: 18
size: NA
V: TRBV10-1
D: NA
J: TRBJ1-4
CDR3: CASSEMDSLDATNEKLFF
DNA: TGCGCCAGCAGTGAGATGGACAGCCTGGATGCAACTAATGAAAAACTGTTTTTT

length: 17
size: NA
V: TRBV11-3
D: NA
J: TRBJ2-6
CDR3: CASSYGEGVSGANVLTF
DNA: TGTGCCAGCAGCTATGGTGAGGGTGTTTCTGGGGCCAACGTCCTGACTTTC

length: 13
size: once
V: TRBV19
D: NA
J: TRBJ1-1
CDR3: CASSIAGGTEAFF
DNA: TGTGCCAGTAGTATTGCTGGGGGGACTGAAGCTTTCTTT

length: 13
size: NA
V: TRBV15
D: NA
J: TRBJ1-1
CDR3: CATTSGTNTEAFF
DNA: TGTGCCACCACGAGCGGGACCAACACTGAAGCTTTCTTT

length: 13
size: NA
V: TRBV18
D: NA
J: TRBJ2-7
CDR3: CASSPPTLYEQYF
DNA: TGTGCCAGCTCACCACCCACCCTATACGAGCAGTACTTC

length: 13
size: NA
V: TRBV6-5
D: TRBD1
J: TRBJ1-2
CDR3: CASSYSGGHGYTF
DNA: TGTGCCAGCAGTTACTCAGGGGGCCATGGCTACACCTTC

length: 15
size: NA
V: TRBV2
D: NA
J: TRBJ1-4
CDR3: CASSEQGNINEKLFF
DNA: TGTGCCAGCAGTGAGCAGGGGAATATTAATGAAAAACTGTTTTTT

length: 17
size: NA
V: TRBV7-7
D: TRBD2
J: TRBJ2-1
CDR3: CASSLGEGRGGRNEQFF
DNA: TGTGCTAGCAGCTTAGGCGAGGGACGGGGGGGTAGAAATGAGCAGTTCTTC

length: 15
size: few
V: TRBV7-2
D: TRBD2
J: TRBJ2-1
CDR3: CASSLVSGGGNEQFF
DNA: TGTGCCAGCAGCTTAGTTAGCGGGGGGGGGAATGAGCAGTTCTTC

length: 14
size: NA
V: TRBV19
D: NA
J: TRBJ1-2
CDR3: CASSIQDNGYGYTF
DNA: TGTGCCAGTAGTATACAGGACAACGGCTATGGCTACACCTTC